The 9 T cell receptor beta chains reported below all come from one sample, sequenced in a study of CD8+ T cells in alopecia areata. Once RNA had been extracted, it was reverse transcribed into cDNA to act as the sequencing template. TCRdb's table, derived via immunoSEQ multiplex PCR, lists solely in-frame clones and lacks some. Of over 150,000 clones in the sample, about 61% were seen once. The sequenced sample consisted of CD8+ T cells sorted from blood. The receptors were gathered from a human donor in good health.

This clone was counted a few times. The genes are TRBV7-9 and TRBJ2-5; TRBD1 is a possible D gene (6 bases). Germline V gene lookup returns CDR1 SEHNR and CDR2 FQNEAQ (reference sequence). The ends were cut back, 3 bases at V and 4 bases at J, with 15 bases in the middle. The CDR3 has 15 residues. The CDR3 loop is CASSFEQGTRETQYF. For the CDR3, the DNA is TGTGCCAGCAGCTTCGAACAGGGTACACGAGAGACCCAGTACTTC.

The chain recombines TRBV4-1 with TRBJ2-7; D gene unclear. The CDR3 consists of 14 residues. The germline V gene encodes CDR1 MGHRA and CDR2 YSYEKL. Trimming took 0 bases from V and 3 from J, leaving 9 bases between them. The CDR3 is CASSQDSEGYEQYF. CDR3 DNA: TGCGCCAGCAGCCAAGACAGTGAAGGCTACGAGCAGTACTTC.

This rearrangement joins TRBV4-1 to TRBJ1-5, with D perhaps matching TRBD1 (6 bases). Germline values: CDR1 MGHRA, CDR2 YSYEKL. The CDR3 has 14 amino acids. V was shortened by 3 bases and J by 5 bases, with 11 bases between the two germline ends. DNA of the CDR3: TGCGCCAGCAGCCACCCGGACAGTGATCAGCCCCAGCATTTT. Its protein product is CASSHPDSDQPQHF.

This clone was observed at least ten times. V and J are TRBV7-9 and TRBJ1-5; D is uncertain. V was shortened by 4 bases and J by 6 bases, with 16 bases between the two germline ends. CDR3 length equals 15 residues. Germline loops: CDR1 SEHNR, CDR2 FQNEAQ (reference sequence). The CDR3 region is CASSSTEGGVQPQHF. The CDR3 DNA reads TGTGCCAGCAGCTCGACCGAGGGTGGTGTTCAGCCCCAGCATTTT.

This clone appeared a few times. This sequence joins TRBV7-9 and TRBJ1-2; no reliable D call. The CDR3 runs 17 residues. The ends were cut back, 6 bases at V and 0 bases at J, with 20 bases in the middle. Looked up from germline, CDR1 is SEHNR and CDR2 is FQNEAQ (reference sequence). The CDR3 DNA follows: TGTGCCAGCAGTGGGGAGATGTCAGGACCAGCTAACTATGGCTACACCTTC. Its translation is CASSGEMSGPANYGYTF.

The chain employs TRBV29-1 and TRBJ1-2; no firm D call. CDR1 and CDR2 (germline): SQVTM, ANQGSEA. CDR3 length: 12 residues. V gave up 4 bases and J gave up 2 bases, with 8 bases separating them. CDR3 in DNA: TGCAGCGTTGGACCCTTAAACTATGGCTACACCTTC. This sequence encodes CSVGPLNYGYTF.

The chain combines TRBV6-6 with TRBJ1-5; no clear D gene. Per the germline V gene, CDR1 is MNHNY and CDR2 is SVGAGI (reference sequence). V lost 4 bases to trimming and J lost 0 bases, with 7 bases between them. This CDR3 region has 14 residues. The CDR3 spells CASSLDNSNQPQHF. The CDR3 DNA sequence: TGTGCCAGCAGTTTAGATAATAGCAATCAGCCCCAGCATTTT.

This clone has only one observation. The chain has TRBV7-6 and TRBJ2-1; 7 bases agree with TRBD2. The junction had 9 bases not matched to a gene; V was cut back by 5 bases and J by 5 bases. The CDR3 is 15 amino acids. CDR1 is SGHVS, CDR2 FNYEAQ, per germline. CDR3 in DNA: TGTGCCAGCAGCCCCACGCGGGGGAGGGACAATGAGCAGTTCTTC. Protein product: CASSPTRGRDNEQFF.

The V gene is TRBV29-1, the J gene TRBJ1-1; D not resolved. This CDR3 has 11 amino acids. Germline V gene data show CDR1 as SQVTM and CDR2 as ANQGSEA. Trimming pared 5 bases from V and 4 bases from J, leaving 8 bases between. The CDR3 sequence: CSVSMGTEAFF. CDR3 bases: TGCAGCGTTTCAATGGGCACTGAAGCTTTCTTT.